These 7 T cell receptor beta chains share one sample of origin, sequenced in a study of molecular identifiers for immune sequencing clone quantification. TCRdb reanalysed the PCR reads using MiXCR and keeps one entry per CDR3 protein. Of about 53,000 distinct CDR3 sequences in the sample, just over 35% were seen once. Sequenced material: naive CD8+ T cells from blood, with Jurkat cell RNA spiked in. Subset reported: FACS-sorted CD8+CD4-CCR7+CD45RA+ naive T cells. These TCRs come from a human donor in good health. Some libraries in this study had Jurkat cell RNA spiked in.

This clonotype came up a few times. The chain recombines TRBV6-5 with TRBJ2-5; tentatively, D is TRBD1 (6 bases). Germline-derived CDR1 and CDR2 are MNHEY and SVGAGI. V was clipped by 1 base and J by 1 base, with 10 bases between them. This CDR3 region has 15 residues. CDR3: CASSYWTEVQETQYF. The CDR3, as DNA: TGTGCCAGCAGTTACTGGACAGAAGTCCAAGAGACCCAGTACTTC.

The V call is TRBV23-1, the J call TRBJ2-2; 10 bases are a match to TRBD1. TRBV23-1 is an open reading frame, and its role is uncertain. The junction had 12 bases not matched to a gene; V was cut back by 0 bases and J by 5 bases. The CDR3 totals 19 residues. The CDR3 reads CASSQSKSWGQGWTGELFF. The DNA for the CDR3 is TGCGCCAGCAGTCAATCGAAAAGTTGGGGACAGGGGTGGACCGGGGAGCTGTTTTTT.

Only a few counts were recorded for this clonotype. A much more abundant neighbour one base away suggests this may be a read error. Lacking the conserved final phenylalanine or tryptophan, this CDR3 likely reflects a read error. This rearrangement joins TRBV4-3 to TRBJ2-7; D ambiguous. Germline loops: CDR1 LGHNA, CDR2 YSLEER. CDR3 length equals 15 residues. Trimming pared 0 bases from V and 4 bases from J, leaving 13 bases between. In DNA form, the CDR3 reads TGCGCCAGCAGCCAAGATAAAGGACCTAGATACGAGCAGTACATC. The encoded protein is CASSQDKGPRYEQYI.

The chain links TRBV2 to TRBJ2-7; TRBD2 agrees at 9 bases. J lost 5 bases, V lost 8 bases, and 13 bases had no gene match. Germline CDR1 is SNHLY and CDR2 is FYNNEI. The CDR3 contains 15 residues. The DNA of the CDR3 is TGTGCCAGCCGGCAACTAGCGGGTTCCCCAGACGAGCAGTACTTC. It is translated as CASRQLAGSPDEQYF.

There are a few counts of this clonotype. The chain employs TRBV28 and TRBJ2-2; D is ambiguous. V lost 3 bases and J 4 bases, leaving 12 bases between the germline ends. The CDR3 is 15 residues long. Germline CDR1 and CDR2: MDHEN and SYDVKM. The CDR3 spells CASSFLWLTTGELFF. CDR3 coding DNA: TGTGCCAGCAGTTTTTTGTGGTTAACCACCGGGGAGCTGTTTTTT.

Details on this clonotype: The junction departs from germline at one end; a sequencing error may be responsible. The rearrangement joins TRBV20-1 to TRBJ1-5; no clear D. This CDR3 contains 13 residues. CDR1 is DFQATT and CDR2 is SNEGSKA in the germline V gene (reference sequence). The CDR3 protein is CSTRKTGSQPQHF. The CDR3 DNA reads TGCAGTACTAGAAAGACGGGAAGTCAGCCCCAACATTTT.

A word on this clonotype: This likely comes from a read error, as the CDR3 has no conserved phenylalanine or tryptophan at its end. No DNA is shown, since the ends of the CDR3 on it are uncertain; the CDR3 is the one TCRdb lists. This chain's CDR3 is CASTDRRDQPQQY. The chain joins TRBV6-2 or TRBV6-3 to TRBJ1-5; the D call of TRBD1 is as the table states it, not checked on the DNA. The V gene's germline CDR1 is MNHEY and CDR2 SVGEGT. Including both end residues, the CDR3 is 13 amino acids long.